This passage covers 8 T cell receptor beta chains from one sample sequenced in a study of technical replicates of blood from several donors. TCRdb keeps only in-frame clones here, not all; method: immunoSEQ multiplex PCR. This sample has about 89,000 clones; 94% occur once, and the top ten carry about 0.25%. Sequencing input: T cells isolated from PBMCs. The receptors stem from a human donor in good health.

The chain has TRBV7-8 and TRBJ2-2, with 11 bases lining up with TRBD2. The V gene's germline CDR1 is SGHVS and CDR2 FQNEAQ. This CDR3 is 18 amino acids long. V dropped 6 bases and J dropped 3; count of bases not matched to a gene: 12. CDR3 in DNA: TGTGCCAGCAGAATAGCCCACACTAGCGGGAGTGACACCGGGGAGCTGTTTTTT. Protein: CASRIAHTSGSDTGELFF.

V gene TRBV13 combines with J gene TRBJ2-1, with 9 bases matching TRBD2. The CDR3 loop spans 16 amino acids. V was clipped by 5 bases and J by 5 bases; unmatched bases: 10. From germline, CDR1 is PRHDT and CDR2 FYEKMQ (reference sequence). The CDR3 nucleotides are TGTGCCAGCAGCACCTTGCTAGCGGGGTGGGACAATGAGCAGTTCTTC. Translation gives CASSTLLAGWDNEQFF.

This rearrangement joins TRBV28 to TRBJ2-4; maybe TRBD1 (5 bases). Germline V gene sequence: CDR1 MDHEN, CDR2 SYDVKM. The CDR3 is 15 residues long. Trimming shortened V by 8 bases and J by 7 bases, and 21 bases separated the two germline ends. CDR3 amino acids: CASANYGLWGNIQYF. The CDR3 nucleotides are TGTGCCAGCGCAAACTACGGCCTTTGGGGCAACATTCAGTACTTC.

V is TRBV28 and J is TRBJ1-1; D possibly corresponds to TRBD1 (5 bases). V was pared by 4 bases and J by 2 bases, with 17 bases between. Germline V gene data show CDR1 as MDHEN and CDR2 as SYDVKM. CDR3 length equals 16 residues. CDR3 amino acids: CASSSRNSQGNTEAFF. The CDR3 DNA reads TGTGCCAGCAGTTCCCGAAATTCCCAGGGAAACACTGAAGCTTTCTTT. Variable domain in full (rest from reference TRBV28 and TRBJ1-1): DVKVTQSSRYLVKRTGEKVFLECVQDMDHENMFWYRQDPGLGLRLIYFSYDVKMKEKGDIPEGYSVSREKKERFSLILESASTNQTSMYLCASSSRNSQGNTEAFFGQGTRLTVV.

In this sample, this clone turned up a few times. V is TRBV29-1 and J is TRBJ1-1; possible D gene TRBD1, 5 bases. The V gene's germline CDR1 is SQVTM and CDR2 ANQGSEA. This CDR3 comprises 13 residues. V was shortened by 8 bases and J by 3 bases, with 16 bases between the two germline ends. The CDR3 reads CSLEGPGHTEAFF. CDR3 DNA: TGCAGCTTGGAGGGGCCCGGGCACACTGAAGCTTTCTTT.

The chain employs TRBV5-4 and TRBJ2-1; D possibly corresponds to TRBD2 (5 bases). The CDR3 contains 13 residues. Germline CDR1 SGHNT, CDR2 YYREEE (reference sequence). Trimming took off 4 bases at V and 10 bases at J, with 15 bases between the two ends. CDR3 residues: CASSLAGSYEQFF. DNA for the CDR3: TGTGCCAGCAGCCTGGCGGGTAGCTACGAGCAGTTCTTC.

The V and J genes are TRBV19 and TRBJ2-3; perhaps TRBD1 as D (5 bases). Germline values: CDR1 LNHDA, CDR2 SQIVND (reference sequence). V was pared by 3 bases and J by 3 bases, with 16 bases between. This CDR3 spans 16 amino acids. The chain's CDR3 is CASSIDSNMWTDTQYF. The CDR3 DNA follows: TGTGCCAGTAGTATTGACAGCAACATGTGGACAGATACGCAGTATTTT.

J is TRBJ2-7 and V is TRBV27; perhaps TRBD2 as D (7 bases). Deletions cut 3 bases from V and 2 bases from J, with 11 bases between. The CDR3 is 14 amino acids. Germline lookup yields CDR1 MNHEY and CDR2 SMNVEV (reference sequence). The DNA for the CDR3 is TGTGCCAGCAGTTTGGGGGGGCTACCCTACGAGCAGTACTTC. Its translation: CASSLGGLPYEQYF.